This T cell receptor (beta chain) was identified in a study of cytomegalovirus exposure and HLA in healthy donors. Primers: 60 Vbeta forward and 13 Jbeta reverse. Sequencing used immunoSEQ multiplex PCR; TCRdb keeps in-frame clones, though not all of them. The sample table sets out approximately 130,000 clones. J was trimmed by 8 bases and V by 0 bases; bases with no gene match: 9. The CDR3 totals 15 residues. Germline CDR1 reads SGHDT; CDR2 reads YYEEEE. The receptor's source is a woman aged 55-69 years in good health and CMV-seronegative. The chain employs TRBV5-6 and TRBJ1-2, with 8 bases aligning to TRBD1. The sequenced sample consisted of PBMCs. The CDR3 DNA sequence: TGTGCCAGCAGCTTGGACATGGACAGGGTCAGAGGCTACACCTTC. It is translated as CASSLDMDRVRGYTF. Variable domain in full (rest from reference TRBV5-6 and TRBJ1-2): DAGVTQSPTHLIKTRGQQVTLRCSPKSGHDTVSWYQQALGQGPQFIFQYYEEEERQRGNFPDRFSGHQFPNYSSELNVNALLLGDSALYLCASSLDMDRVRGYTFGSGTRLTVV.